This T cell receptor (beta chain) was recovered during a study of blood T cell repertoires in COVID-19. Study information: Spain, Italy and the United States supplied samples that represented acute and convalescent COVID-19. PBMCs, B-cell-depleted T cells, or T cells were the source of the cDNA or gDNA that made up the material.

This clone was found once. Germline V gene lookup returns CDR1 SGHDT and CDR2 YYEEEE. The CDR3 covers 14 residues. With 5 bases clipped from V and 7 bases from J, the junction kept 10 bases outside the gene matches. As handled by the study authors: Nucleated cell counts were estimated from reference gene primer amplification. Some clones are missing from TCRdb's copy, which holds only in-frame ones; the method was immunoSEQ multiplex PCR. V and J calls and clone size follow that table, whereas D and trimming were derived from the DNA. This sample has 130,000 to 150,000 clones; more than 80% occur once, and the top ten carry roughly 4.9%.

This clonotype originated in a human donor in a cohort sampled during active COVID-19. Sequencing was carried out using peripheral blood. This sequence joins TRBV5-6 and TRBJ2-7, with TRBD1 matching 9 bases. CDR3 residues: CASSKDRGSGEQYF. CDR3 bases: TGTGCCAGCAGTAAGGACAGGGGATCTGGGGAGCAGTACTTC.